This entry is about one T cell receptor (beta chain). This sample was taken from a study of early T cells in non-severe SARS-CoV-2 infection. The junction had 8 bases not matched to a gene; V was cut back by 7 bases and J by 9 bases. This CDR3 spans 13 amino acids. Per the germline V gene, CDR1 is SQVTM and CDR2 is ANQGSEA. One entry per CDR3 protein, called by TCRdb with MiXCR from the 5' RACE reads. The data show some 88,000 distinct CDR3 sequences, approximately 17% seen once. Sequenced here: whole blood, sampled at baseline. This sequence was found in an adult who was a healthcare worker with PCR-confirmed SARS-CoV-2 infection or an uninfected control (not recorded which). This chain links TRBV29-1 with TRBJ2-1, with TRBD2 matching over 11 bases. CDR3 coding DNA: TGCAGCGGGCTAGCGGGAGGCGGGAGTGAGCAGTTCTTC. Its translation: CSGLAGGGSEQFF.